This note documents a single TCR beta chain sequence. TCRdb passed the RACE reads through MiXCR, listing each CDR3 protein once. The sample carries some 360,000 distinct CDR3 sequences, 5% to 6.5% recorded once. This record comes from a study of human T cells and chemical hapten exposure. The wider study: 2% DPC applied to a 2 cm by 2 cm arm area sensitized donors.

The time point here: pre-sensitization, week 0. Treatment given: therapeutic diphenylcyclopropenone sensitization with weekly scalp DPC. Germline CDR1 is SGHTA and CDR2 is FQGNSA. The CDR3 is made up of 14 amino acids. Deletions cut 4 bases from V and 7 bases from J, with 11 bases between. The chain joins TRBV7-2 to TRBJ1-6, with D perhaps TRBD1 (5 bases). The source material was whole blood, sampled in connection with sensitization to the hapten diphenylcyclopropenone (DPC). The source of this sequence is a woman between 45 and 65 years old with alopecia areata. Some clones in this sample may be carry-over from other donors' samples. CDR3 loop: CASSSTRGNSPLHF. CDR3 nucleotide sequence: TGTGCCAGCAGCTCTACAAGGGGAAATTCACCCCTCCACTTT.